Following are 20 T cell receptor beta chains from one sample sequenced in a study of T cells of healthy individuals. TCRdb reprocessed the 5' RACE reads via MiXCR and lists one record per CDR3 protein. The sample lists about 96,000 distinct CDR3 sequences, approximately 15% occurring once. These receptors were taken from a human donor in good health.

CDR3 sequence reads: CASSPPGLAGGNTGELFF. The CDR3 DNA is TGTGCCAGCAGCCCTCCGGGACTAGCGGGAGGGAACACCGGGGAGCTGTTTTTT. V gene TRBV7-2 combines with J gene TRBJ2-2; 15 nucleotides match TRBD2. The CDR3 is 18 residues long. Germline CDR1 and CDR2: SGHTA and FQGNSA. Unmatched junction bases numbered 5, after V lost 5 bases and J lost 1 base.

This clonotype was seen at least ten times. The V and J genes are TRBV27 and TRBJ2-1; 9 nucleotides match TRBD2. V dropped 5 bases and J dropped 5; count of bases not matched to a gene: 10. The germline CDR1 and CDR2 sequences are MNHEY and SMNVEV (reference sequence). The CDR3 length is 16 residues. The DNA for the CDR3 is TGTGCCAGCAGTCGCACCCACGGGACTAGCAACAATGAGCAGTTCTTC. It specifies CASSRTHGTSNNEQFF.

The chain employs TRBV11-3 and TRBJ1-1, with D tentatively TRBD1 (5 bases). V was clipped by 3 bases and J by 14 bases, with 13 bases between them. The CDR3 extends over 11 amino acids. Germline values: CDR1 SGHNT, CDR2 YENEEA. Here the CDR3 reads CASSLGGSLFF. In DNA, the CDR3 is TGTGCCAGCAGCTTGGGGGGGTCATTATTCTTT.

The CDR3 here is CASSGGTNRYEQYF. The CDR3 DNA reads as TGTGCCAGCAGTGGCGGGACAAACCGCTACGAGCAGTACTTC. J is TRBJ2-7 and V is TRBV2; D is possibly TRBD1 or TRBD2 (6 bases each). The CDR3 runs 14 residues. Germline CDR1 is SNHLY and CDR2 is FYNNEI. V lost 4 bases and J lost 3, with 13 bases in between.

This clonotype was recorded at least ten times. The CDR3 loop reads CASRERGNGYGEQFF. The CDR3, as DNA: TGTGCCAGTAGGGAGAGGGGAAATGGTTACGGTGAGCAGTTCTTC. J is TRBJ2-1 and V is TRBV19; tentatively, D is TRBD1 or TRBD2 (5 bases each). The CDR3 length is 15 residues. V shed 6 bases and J shed 9 bases, with 21 bases lying between them. CDR1 is LNHDA, CDR2 SQIVND, per germline (reference sequence).

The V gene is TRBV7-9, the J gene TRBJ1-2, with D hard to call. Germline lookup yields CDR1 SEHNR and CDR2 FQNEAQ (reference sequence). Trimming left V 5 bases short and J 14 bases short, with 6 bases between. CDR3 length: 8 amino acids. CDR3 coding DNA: TGTGCCAGCAGCAGAGGAACCTTC. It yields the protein CASSRGTF.

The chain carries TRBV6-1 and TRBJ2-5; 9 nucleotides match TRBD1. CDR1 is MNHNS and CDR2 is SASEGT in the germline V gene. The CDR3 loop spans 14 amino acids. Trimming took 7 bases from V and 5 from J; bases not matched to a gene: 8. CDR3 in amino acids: CASTEQGAGETQYF. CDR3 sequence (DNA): TGTGCCAGCACCGAACAGGGGGCGGGTGAGACCCAGTACTTC.

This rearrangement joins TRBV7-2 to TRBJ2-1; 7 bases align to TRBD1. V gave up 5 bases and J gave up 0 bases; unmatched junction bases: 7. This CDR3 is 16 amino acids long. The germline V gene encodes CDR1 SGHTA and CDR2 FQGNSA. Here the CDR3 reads CASSPQTGRSYNEQFF. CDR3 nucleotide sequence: TGTGCCAGCAGCCCACAGACAGGGCGCTCCTACAATGAGCAGTTCTTC.

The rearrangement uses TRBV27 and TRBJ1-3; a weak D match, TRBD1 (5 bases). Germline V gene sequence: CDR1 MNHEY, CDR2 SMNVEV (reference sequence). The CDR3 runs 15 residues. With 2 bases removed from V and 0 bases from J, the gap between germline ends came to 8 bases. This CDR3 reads CASSLRQNSGNTIYF. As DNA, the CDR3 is TGTGCCAGCAGTTTACGACAGAACTCTGGAAACACCATATATTTT.

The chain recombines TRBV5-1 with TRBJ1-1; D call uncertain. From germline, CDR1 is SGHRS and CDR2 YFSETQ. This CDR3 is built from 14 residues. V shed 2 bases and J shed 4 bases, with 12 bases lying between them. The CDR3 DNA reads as TGCGCCAGCAGCTTTGAAGGGCCGGTCACTGAAGCTTTCTTT. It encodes CASSFEGPVTEAFF. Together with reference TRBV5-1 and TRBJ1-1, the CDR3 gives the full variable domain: KAGVTQTPRYLIKTRGQQVTLSCSPISGHRSVSWYQQTPGQGLQFLFEYFSETQRNKGNFPGRFSGRQFSNSRSEMNVSTLELGDSALYLCASSFEGPVTEAFFGQGTRLTVV.

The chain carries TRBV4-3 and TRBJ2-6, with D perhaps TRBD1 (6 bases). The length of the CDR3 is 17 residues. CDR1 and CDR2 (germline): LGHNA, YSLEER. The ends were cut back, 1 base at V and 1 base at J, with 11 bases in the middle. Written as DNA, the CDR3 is TGCGCCAGCAGCCAAGGACAGGAAAATTCTGGGGCCAACGTCCTGACTTTC. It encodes CASSQGQENSGANVLTF.

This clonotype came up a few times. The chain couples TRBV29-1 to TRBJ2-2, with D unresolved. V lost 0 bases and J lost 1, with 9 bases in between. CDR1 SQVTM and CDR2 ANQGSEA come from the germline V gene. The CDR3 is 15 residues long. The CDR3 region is CSVEDYHENTGELFF. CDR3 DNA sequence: TGCAGCGTTGAAGATTATCATGAGAACACCGGGGAGCTGTTTTTT.

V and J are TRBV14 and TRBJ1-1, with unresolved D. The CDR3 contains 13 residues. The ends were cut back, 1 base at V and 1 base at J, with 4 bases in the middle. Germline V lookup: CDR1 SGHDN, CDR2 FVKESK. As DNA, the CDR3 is TGTGCCAGCAGCCAAGTCAGGAACACTGAAGCTTTCTTT. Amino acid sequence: CASSQVRNTEAFF.

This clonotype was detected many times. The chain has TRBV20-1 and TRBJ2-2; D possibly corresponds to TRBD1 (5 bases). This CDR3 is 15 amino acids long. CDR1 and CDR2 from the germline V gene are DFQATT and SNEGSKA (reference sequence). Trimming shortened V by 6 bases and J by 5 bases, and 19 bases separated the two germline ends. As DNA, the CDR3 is TGCAGTGCCCCCGAGGCCCGGACACTGACCGGGGAGCTGTTTTTT. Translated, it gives CSAPEARTLTGELFF.

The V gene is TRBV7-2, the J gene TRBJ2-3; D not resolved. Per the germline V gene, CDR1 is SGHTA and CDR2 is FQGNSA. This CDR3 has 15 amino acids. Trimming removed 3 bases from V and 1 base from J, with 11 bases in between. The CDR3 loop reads CASSLKFPRTDTQYF. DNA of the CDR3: TGTGCCAGCAGCTTGAAGTTCCCTCGCACAGATACGCAGTATTTT.

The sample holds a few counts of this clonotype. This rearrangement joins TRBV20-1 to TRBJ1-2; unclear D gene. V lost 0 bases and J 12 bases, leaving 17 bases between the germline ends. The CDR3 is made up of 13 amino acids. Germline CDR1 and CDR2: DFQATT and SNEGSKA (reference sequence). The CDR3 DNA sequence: TGCAGTGCTAGAGATCAACGAGGCCTCGGGAACACCTTC. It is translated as CSARDQRGLGNTF.

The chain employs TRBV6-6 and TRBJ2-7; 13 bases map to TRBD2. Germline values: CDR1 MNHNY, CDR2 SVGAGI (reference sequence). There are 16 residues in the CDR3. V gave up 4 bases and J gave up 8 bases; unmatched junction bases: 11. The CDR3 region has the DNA TGTGCCAGCAGTTTCCTACTAGCGGGGGGGCCGGGGCAGCAGTACTTC. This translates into CASSFLLAGGPGQQYF.

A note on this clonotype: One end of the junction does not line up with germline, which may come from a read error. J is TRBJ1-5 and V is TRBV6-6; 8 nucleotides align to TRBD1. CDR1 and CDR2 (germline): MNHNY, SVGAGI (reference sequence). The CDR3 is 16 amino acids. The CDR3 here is CAISDPGGPGNQPQHF. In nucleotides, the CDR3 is TGTGCCATCAGTGATCCAGGGGGCCCGGGCAATCAGCCCCAGCATTTT.

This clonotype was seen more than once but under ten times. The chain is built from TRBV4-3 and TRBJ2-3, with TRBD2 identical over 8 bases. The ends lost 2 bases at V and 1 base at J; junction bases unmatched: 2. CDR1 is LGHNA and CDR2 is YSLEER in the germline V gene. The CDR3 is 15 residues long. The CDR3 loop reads CASSQRAGGTDTQYF. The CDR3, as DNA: TGCGCCAGCAGCCAAAGAGCGGGGGGCACAGATACGCAGTATTTT.

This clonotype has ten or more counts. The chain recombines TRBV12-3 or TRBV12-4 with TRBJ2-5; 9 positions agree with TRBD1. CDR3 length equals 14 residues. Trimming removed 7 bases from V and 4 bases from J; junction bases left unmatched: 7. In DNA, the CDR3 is TGTGCCAGCAATCACAGGGGGCTTGGAGAGACCCAGTACTTC. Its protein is CASNHRGLGETQYF.